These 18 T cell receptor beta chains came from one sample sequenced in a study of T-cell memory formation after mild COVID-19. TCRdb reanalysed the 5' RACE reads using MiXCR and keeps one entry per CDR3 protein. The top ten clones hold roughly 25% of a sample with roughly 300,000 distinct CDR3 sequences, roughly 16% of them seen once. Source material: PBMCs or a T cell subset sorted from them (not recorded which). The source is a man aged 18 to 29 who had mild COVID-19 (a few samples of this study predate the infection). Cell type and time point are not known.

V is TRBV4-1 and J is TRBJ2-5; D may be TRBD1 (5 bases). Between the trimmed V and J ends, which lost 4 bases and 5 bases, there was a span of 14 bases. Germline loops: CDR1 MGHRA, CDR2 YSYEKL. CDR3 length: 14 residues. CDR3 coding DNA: TGCGCCAGCAGCCCACCTGGGGCTAGTGAGACCCAGTACTTC. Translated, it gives CASSPPGASETQYF.

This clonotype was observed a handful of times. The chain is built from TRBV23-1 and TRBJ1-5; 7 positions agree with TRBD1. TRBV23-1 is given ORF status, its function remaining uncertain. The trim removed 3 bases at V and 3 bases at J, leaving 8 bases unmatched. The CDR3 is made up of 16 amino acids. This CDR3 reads CASSHFSGTVNQPQHF. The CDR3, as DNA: TGCGCCAGCAGTCATTTCTCCGGGACAGTCAATCAGCCCCAGCATTTT.

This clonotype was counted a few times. In nucleotides, the CDR3 is TGTGCCAGCAGCCAAGAACAGGGGAGGCATGAGCAGTTCTTC. Translation gives CASSQEQGRHEQFF. The rearrangement uses TRBV4-2 and TRBJ2-1; D perhaps matches TRBD1 (7 bases). Germline lookup yields CDR1 LGHNA and CDR2 YNFKEQ. The CDR3 is 14 residues long. The V gene lost 0 bases and the J gene lost 8 bases, with 11 bases spanning the gap.

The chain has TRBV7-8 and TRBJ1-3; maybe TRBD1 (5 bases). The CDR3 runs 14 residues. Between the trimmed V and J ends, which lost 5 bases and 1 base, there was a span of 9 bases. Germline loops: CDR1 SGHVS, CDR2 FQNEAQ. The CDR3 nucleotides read TGTGCCAGCAGCCGCAGGGATTCTGGAAACACCATATATTTT. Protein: CASSRRDSGNTIYF.

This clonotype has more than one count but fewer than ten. CDR3 protein: CASRLAGGTVNEQFF. The DNA of the CDR3 is TGCGCCAGCCGACTAGCGGGGGGTACCGTAAATGAGCAGTTCTTC. The chain is built from TRBV5-1 and TRBJ2-1; 13 bases map to TRBD2. Per the germline V gene, CDR1 is SGHRS and CDR2 is YFSETQ. V lost 7 bases and J lost 7; bases outside the gene matches: 8. The CDR3 has 15 amino acids.

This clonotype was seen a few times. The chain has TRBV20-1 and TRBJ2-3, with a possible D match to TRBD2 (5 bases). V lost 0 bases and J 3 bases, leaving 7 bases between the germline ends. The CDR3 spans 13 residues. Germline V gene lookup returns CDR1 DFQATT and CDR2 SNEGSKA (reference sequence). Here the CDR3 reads CSARESGTDTQYF. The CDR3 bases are TGCAGTGCTAGAGAATCGGGAACAGATACGCAGTATTTT.

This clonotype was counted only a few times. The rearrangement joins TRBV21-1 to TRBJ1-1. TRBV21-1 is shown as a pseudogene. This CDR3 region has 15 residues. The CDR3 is CASPGPGTLGTEAFF. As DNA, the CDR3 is TGTGCCAGCCCAGGTCCGGGGACTTTGGGAACTGAAGCTTTCTTT.

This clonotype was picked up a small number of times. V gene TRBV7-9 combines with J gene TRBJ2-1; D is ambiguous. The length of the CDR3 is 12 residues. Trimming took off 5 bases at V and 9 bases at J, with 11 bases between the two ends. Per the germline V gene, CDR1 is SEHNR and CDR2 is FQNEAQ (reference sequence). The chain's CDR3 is CASSPNRVEQFF. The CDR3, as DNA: TGTGCCAGCAGCCCTAATAGGGTTGAGCAGTTCTTC. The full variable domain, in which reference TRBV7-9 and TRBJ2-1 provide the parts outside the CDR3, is DTGVSQNPRHKITKRGQNVTFRCDPISEHNRLYWYRQTLGQGPEFLTYFQNEAQLEKSRLLSDRFSAERPKGSFSTLEIQRTEQGDSAMYLCASSPNRVEQFFGPGTRLTVL.

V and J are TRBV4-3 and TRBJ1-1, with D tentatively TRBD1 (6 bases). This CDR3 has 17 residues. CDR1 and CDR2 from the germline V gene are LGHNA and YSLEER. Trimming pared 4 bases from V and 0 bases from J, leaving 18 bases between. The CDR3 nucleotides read TGCGCCAGCAGCCCCGGACAGAGCGGACAGTTGAACACTGAAGCTTTCTTT. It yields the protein CASSPGQSGQLNTEAFF.

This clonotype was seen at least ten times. CDR3 region: CASSGDRGNQPQHF. The CDR3 bases are TGTGCCAGCAGCGGGGACAGGGGCAATCAGCCCCAGCATTTT. The chain employs TRBV5-5 and TRBJ1-5, with 9 bases aligning to TRBD1. Trimming removed 4 bases from V and 2 bases from J; junction bases left unmatched: 1. The CDR3 spans 14 residues. Germline-derived CDR1 and CDR2 are SGHKS and YYEKEE (reference sequence).

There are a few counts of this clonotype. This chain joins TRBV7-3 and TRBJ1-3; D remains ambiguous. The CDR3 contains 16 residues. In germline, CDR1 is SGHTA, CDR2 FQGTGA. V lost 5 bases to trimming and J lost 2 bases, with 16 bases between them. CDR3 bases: TGTGCCAGCAGCCCTGATGCCCCAAACCCTGGAAACACCATATATTTT. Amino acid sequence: CASSPDAPNPGNTIYF.

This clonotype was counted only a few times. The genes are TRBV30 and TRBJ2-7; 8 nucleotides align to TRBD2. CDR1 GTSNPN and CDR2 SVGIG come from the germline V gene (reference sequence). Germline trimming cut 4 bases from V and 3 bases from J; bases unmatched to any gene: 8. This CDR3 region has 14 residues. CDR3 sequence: CAWTPGGGLYEQYF. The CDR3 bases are TGTGCCTGGACCCCGGGGGGGGGCCTCTACGAGCAGTACTTC.

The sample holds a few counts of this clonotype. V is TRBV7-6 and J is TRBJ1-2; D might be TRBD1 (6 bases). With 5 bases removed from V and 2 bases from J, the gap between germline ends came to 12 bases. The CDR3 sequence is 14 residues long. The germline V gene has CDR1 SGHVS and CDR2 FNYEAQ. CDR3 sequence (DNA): TGTGCCAGCAGCCGCGGGGGGCAGAACTATGGCTACACCTTC. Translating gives CASSRGGQNYGYTF.

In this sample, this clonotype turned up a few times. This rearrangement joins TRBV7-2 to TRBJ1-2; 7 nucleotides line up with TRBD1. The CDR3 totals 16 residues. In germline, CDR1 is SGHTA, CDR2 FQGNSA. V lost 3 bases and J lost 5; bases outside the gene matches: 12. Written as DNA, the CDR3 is TGTGCCAGCAGCTTCGGGGCCCTGGACAGGCGGTATGGCTACACCTTC. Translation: CASSFGALDRRYGYTF.

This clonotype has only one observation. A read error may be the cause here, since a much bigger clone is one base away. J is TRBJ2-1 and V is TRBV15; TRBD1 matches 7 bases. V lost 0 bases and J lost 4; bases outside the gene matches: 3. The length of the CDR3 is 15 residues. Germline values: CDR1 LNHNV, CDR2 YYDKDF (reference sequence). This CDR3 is CATSREGQKYNEQFF. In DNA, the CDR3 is TGTGCCACCAGCAGAGAGGGACAGAAATACAATGAGCAGTTCTTC. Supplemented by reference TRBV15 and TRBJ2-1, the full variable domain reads DAMVIQNPRYQVTQFGKPVTLSCSQTLNHNVMYWYQQKSSQAPKLLFHYYDKDFNNEADTPDNFQSRRPNTSFCFLDIRSPGLGDTAMYLCATSREGQKYNEQFFGPGTRLTVL.

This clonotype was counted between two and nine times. DNA of the CDR3: TGTGCCTGGAGCAGGGCAGATACGCAGTATTTT. This translates into CAWSRADTQYF. V and J are TRBV30 and TRBJ2-3, with D possibly being TRBD1 (5 bases). The CDR3 sequence is 11 residues long. Germline CDR1 reads GTSNPN; CDR2 reads SVGIG (reference sequence). Trimming pared 3 bases from V and 4 bases from J, leaving 5 bases between.

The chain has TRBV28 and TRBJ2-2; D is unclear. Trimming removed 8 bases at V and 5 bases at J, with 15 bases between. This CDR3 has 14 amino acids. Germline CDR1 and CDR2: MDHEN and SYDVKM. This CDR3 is CASVAPGRTGELFF. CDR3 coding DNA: TGTGCCAGCGTTGCGCCAGGCCGGACCGGGGAGCTGTTTTTT.

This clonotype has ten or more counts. The CDR3 sequence is CSAPLRDRGYQPQHF. DNA for the CDR3: TGCAGTGCCCCACTCCGGGACAGGGGCTATCAGCCCCAGCATTTT. This sequence joins TRBV20-1 and TRBJ1-5; TRBD1 matches 10 bases. V was pared by 6 bases and J by 5 bases, with 10 bases of the junction left unmatched. Looked up from germline, CDR1 is DFQATT and CDR2 is SNEGSKA (reference sequence). This CDR3 region has 15 residues.